This T cell receptor beta chain was profiled in a study of blood T cell repertoires in COVID-19. Study information: Specimens from acute and convalescent COVID-19 originated in the United States, Italy and Spain.

Germline assignment: CDR1 MNHNS and CDR2 SASEGT. V lost 0 bases to trimming and J lost 5 bases; unmatched junction nucleotides: 5. The length of the CDR3 is 17 residues. As originally analysed: How many nucleated cells were present was estimated from reference gene primer amplification. Produced via immunoSEQ multiplex PCR; TCRdb's table is partial and in-frame only. The DNA was the basis for D and trimming; V, J and clone size are from that table. Here the sample spans about 240,000 clones, about 88% being singletons. The material sequenced was peripheral blood. This TCR was recovered from a woman aged 40-49 years who had recovered from COVID-19. V gene TRBV6-1 combines with J gene TRBJ2-5; 14 positions match TRBD2. This chain's CDR3 is CASSEAGLAGAPETQYF. The CDR3 coding sequence is TGTGCCAGCAGTGAAGCGGGACTAGCGGGAGCCCCCGAGACCCAGTACTTC.